The clone carrying this TCR beta chain was detected once. Its specificity is unknown. The data belong to a study of siplizumab effects on memory and regulatory T cells. Broader study findings: Controls had around 28% Treg-derived mappable alloreactive CD4+ clones on average, versus nearly 70% with siplizumab. Apparently more diverse than memory cells, naive T cells also seemed major alloresponse contributors.

The CDR3 spans 14 residues. Between the trimmed V and J ends, which lost 1 base and 0 bases, there was a span of 7 bases. Germline loops: CDR1 SEHNR, CDR2 FQNEAQ (reference sequence). Repertoires were generated with immunoSEQ multiplex PCR, while TCRdb's copy carries only in-frame clones and drops some. Of tens of thousands of clones in the sample, 90% to 95% are singletons; the top ten hold roughly 7.1%. This receptor was obtained from a human donor in good health. Input material: CD8+ T cells sorted from blood. This sequence joins TRBV7-9 and TRBJ2-7; a weak D match, TRBD2 (5 bases). The CDR3 sequence: CASSLVGNSYEQYF. The CDR3 region has the DNA TGTGCCAGCAGCTTAGTCGGGAACTCCTACGAGCAGTACTTC.